The following is a TCR beta chain sequence with its context. It lacks a known antigen. Base qualities are not provided; no much larger clone lies one nucleotide away. The library was built by means of the immunoSEQ multiplex PCR assay. Here the immuneACCESS table is served through TCRdb, limited to in-frame sequences with V and J called. Missing clones are a known gap in these copies; in checked studies unresolved V genes cover under half, and the rest lacks a known reason. The sample yields some 34,000 clones; 81% were counted once. Of the sample, roughly 2% falls within the top ten clones. These data originate in a study of T cells in narcolepsy (dated by TCRdb to 2017 to 2018). Regarding the complete study: Healthy control donors were enrolled in the study alongside patients who had narcolepsy type 1 or type 2 (NT1, NT2). The study sought autoreactive T cells targeting hypocretin neuron self-antigens (hypocretin, TRIB2) in narcolepsy patients, using TCR Vbeta sequencing to track clonotypes in blood and CSF. General conclusions and limits of the study: According to the report, autoreactive clonotypes were detected serially in the blood of the same patients and of different patients, but not in healthy controls. Plots comparing CSF and blood CD4+ T cell clonotypes from the same patient highlighted HCRT-specific and TRIB2-specific autoreactive clonotypes. Certain blood memory CD4+ repertoires from patients and controls had no sequences that matched autoreactive T cell clones. Patients and controls had similar numbers of sequenced blood memory CD4+ clonotypes, with averages of about 39,494 in patients and roughly 36,000 in controls.

Memory CD4+ T cells were sorted ex vivo from peripheral blood of narcolepsy patients and healthy controls for TCR Vbeta sequencing. CDR1 and CDR2, per the germline V gene, are MNHNS and SASEGT. V is clipped by 0 bases and J by 4 bases, and the sequence between their germline boundaries is 12 bases long. From the cysteine up to the phenylalanine, the CDR3 has a length of 15 residues. CDR3 DNA only is kept here, 45 bases in frame from base 1. This TCR was recovered from a human donor in good health. This receptor chain uses TRBV6-1 and TRBJ1-2; D gene: possibly TRBD1, on 5 matching bases. Specimen: memory (CD45RA-) CD4+ T cells from blood. The sample's cell subset or site, from its label and the paper: memory T cells sorted ex vivo from peripheral blood. Read as DNA, the sequence is TGTGCCAGCAGTGAAGCGGCGGGGGAGGGCTATGGCTACACCTTC. It translates to CASSEAAGEGYGYTF.